The clone carrying this T cell receptor beta chain is identified as medium-sized from frequency. The antigen is undetermined. The germline CDR1 and CDR2 sequences are LGHNA and YSLEER. The CDR3 sequence is 16 residues long. The data were obtained in a study of T cells in severe cutaneous drug reactions. Study conclusions and caveats: A public TCRbeta CDR3 appeared in all seven CBZ-SJS/TEN blister samples, averaging about 15%.

TCR subtype-specific primers in iRepertoire multiplex PCR prepared libraries for bulk and single-cell sequencing. For each CDR3 protein, TCRdb gives one entry from its re-call of the multiplex PCR reads, without DNA. With around 5,900 distinct CDR3 sequences in the sample, the ten largest clones hold approximately 15%. Sequenced patients had Stevens-Johnson syndrome or toxic epidermal necrolysis caused by carbamazepine. The rearrangement joins TRBV4-3 to TRBJ2-1; without DNA, the TCRdb call of TRBD2 cannot be checked. The sample comprised PBMCs. The source is a human donor with a severe cutaneous adverse drug reaction. The CDR3 region is CASSQDRLAGYNEQFF.